This T cell receptor (beta chain) was found in a study of blood T cells in healthy people across ages. With 1 base removed from V and 11 bases from J, the gap between germline ends came to 14 bases. The CDR3 is made up of 13 amino acids. From germline, CDR1 is SGHTA and CDR2 FQGNSA. Through a sample-barcoded 5' primer and a J-beta primer mix, a second PCR was run for roughly 7 to 12 cycles. TCRdb itself ran the 5' RACE reads through MiXCR, one entry per CDR3 protein. Seen here are about 930,000 distinct CDR3 sequences, almost 30% observed once, and the top ten hold roughly 10%. This sample also appeared in a second study, on T cells of mothers and their children.

The chain has TRBV7-2 and TRBJ2-5; D gene uncertain. The sequence was collected from a woman aged 40 to 50 in good health. Material for sequencing was blood. As DNA, the CDR3 is TGTGCCAGCAGCTTAGGGGTGGTTGCTGAGCAGTACTTC. It is translated as CASSLGVVAEQYF.